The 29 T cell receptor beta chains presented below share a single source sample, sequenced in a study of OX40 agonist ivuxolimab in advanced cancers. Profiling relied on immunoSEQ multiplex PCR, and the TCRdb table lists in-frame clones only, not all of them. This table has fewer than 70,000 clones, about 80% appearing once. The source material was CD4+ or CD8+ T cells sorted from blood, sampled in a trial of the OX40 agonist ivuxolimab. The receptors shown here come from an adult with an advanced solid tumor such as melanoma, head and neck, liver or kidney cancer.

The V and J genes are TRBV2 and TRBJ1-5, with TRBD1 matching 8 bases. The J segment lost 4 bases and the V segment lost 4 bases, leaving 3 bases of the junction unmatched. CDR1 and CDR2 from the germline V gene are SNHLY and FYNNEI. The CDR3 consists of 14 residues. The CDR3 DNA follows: TGTGCCAGCAGTGGACAGGGGAGGAATCAGCCCCAGCATTTT. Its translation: CASSGQGRNQPQHF.

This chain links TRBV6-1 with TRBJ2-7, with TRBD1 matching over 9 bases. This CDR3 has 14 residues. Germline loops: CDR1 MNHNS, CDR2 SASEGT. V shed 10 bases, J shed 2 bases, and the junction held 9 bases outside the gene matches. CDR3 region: CATDSRDRAYEQYF. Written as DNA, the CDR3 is TGTGCCACCGACTCCCGGGACAGGGCCTACGAGCAGTACTTC.

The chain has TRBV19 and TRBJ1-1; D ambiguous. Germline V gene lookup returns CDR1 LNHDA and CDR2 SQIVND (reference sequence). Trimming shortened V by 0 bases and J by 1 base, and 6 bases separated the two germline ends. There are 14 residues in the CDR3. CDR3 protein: CASSIDLGNTEAFF. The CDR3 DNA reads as TGTGCCAGTAGTATAGATCTTGGGAACACTGAAGCTTTCTTT.

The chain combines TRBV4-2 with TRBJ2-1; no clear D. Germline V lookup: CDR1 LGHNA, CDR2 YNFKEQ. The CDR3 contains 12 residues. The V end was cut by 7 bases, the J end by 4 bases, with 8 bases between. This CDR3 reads CASNDVYNEQFF. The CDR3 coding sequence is TGTGCCAGCAACGACGTATACAATGAGCAGTTCTTC.

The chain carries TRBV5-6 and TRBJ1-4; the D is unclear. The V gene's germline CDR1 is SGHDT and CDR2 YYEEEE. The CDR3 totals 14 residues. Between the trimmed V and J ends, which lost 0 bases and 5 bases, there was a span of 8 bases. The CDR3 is CASSLAAGNEKLFF. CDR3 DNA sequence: TGTGCCAGCAGCTTGGCCGCCGGCAATGAAAAACTGTTTTTT. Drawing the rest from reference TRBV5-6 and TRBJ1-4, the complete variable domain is DAGVTQSPTHLIKTRGQQVTLRCSPKSGHDTVSWYQQALGQGPQFIFQYYEEEERQRGNFPDRFSGHQFPNYSSELNVNALLLGDSALYLCASSLAAGNEKLFFGSGTQLSVL.

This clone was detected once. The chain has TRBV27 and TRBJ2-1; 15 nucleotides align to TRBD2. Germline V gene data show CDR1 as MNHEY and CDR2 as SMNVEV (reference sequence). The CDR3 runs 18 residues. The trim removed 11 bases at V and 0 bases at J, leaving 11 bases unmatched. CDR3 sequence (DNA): TGTGCCGCCAAAGGCGGGACTAGCGGGGGGATCTCCTACAATGAGCAGTTCTTC. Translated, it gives CAAKGGTSGGISYNEQFF.

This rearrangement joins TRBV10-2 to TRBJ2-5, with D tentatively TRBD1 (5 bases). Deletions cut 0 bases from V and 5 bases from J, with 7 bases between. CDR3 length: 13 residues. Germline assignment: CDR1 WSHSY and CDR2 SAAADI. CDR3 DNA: TGCGCCAGCAGTGAGTCCAGGGATGAGACCCAGTACTTC. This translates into CASSESRDETQYF.

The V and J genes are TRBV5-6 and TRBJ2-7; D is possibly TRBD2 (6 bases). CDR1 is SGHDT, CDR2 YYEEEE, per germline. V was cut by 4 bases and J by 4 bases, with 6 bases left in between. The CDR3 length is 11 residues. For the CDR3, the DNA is TGTGCCAGCAGCCGGGAGTACGAGCAGTACTTC. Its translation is CASSREYEQYF.

The CDR3 spells CASSSPPDYEQYF. In DNA form, the CDR3 reads TGTGCCAGCAGCTCCCCCCCGGACTACGAGCAGTACTTC. The J gene is TRBJ2-7, the V gene TRBV7-3; D is uncertain. The CDR3 sequence is 13 residues long. CDR1 is SGHTA, CDR2 FQGTGA, per germline. V was shortened by 4 bases and J by 3 bases, with 10 bases between the two germline ends.

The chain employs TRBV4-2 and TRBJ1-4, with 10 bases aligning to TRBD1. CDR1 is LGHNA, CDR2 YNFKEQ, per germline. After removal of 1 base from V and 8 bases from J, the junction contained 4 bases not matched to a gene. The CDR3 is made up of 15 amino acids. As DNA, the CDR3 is TGTGCCAGCAGCCAAGGGGACAGGGGAGAGGAAAAACTGTTTTTT. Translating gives CASSQGDRGEEKLFF.

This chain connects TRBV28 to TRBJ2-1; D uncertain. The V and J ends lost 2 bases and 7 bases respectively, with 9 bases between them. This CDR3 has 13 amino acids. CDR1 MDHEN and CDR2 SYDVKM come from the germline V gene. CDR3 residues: CASSLRSLNEQFF. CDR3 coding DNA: TGTGCCAGCAGTTTAAGATCGTTAAATGAGCAGTTCTTC.

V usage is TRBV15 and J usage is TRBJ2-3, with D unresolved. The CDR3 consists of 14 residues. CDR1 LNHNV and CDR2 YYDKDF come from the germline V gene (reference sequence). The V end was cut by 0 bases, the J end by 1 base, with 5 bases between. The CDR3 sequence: CATSRESRTDTQYF. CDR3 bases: TGTGCCACCAGCAGAGAGTCCCGCACAGATACGCAGTATTTT.

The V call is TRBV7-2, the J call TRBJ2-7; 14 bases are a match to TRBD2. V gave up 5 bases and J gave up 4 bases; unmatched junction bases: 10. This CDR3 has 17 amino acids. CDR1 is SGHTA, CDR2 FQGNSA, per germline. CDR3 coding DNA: TGTGCCAGCAGCCACCGGACTAGCGGGAGGCCGCGTTACGAGCAGTACTTC. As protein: CASSHRTSGRPRYEQYF.

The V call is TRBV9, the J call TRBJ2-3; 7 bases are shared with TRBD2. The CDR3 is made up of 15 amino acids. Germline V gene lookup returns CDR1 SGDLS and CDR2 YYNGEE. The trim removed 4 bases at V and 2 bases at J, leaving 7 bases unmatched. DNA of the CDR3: TGTGCCAGCAGCCCTAGACTAGCAGACACAGATACGCAGTATTTT. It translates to CASSPRLADTDTQYF.

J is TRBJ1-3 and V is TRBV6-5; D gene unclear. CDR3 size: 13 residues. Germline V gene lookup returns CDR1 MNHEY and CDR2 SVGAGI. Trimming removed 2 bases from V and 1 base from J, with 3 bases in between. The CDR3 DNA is TGTGCCAGCAGTTACAGTTCTGGAAACACCATATATTTT. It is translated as CASSYSSGNTIYF.

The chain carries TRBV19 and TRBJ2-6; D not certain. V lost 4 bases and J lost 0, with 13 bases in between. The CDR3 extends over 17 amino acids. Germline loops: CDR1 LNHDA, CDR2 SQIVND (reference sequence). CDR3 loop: CASSNGNTFSGANVLTF. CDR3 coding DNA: TGTGCCAGTAGTAATGGGAACACGTTCTCTGGGGCCAACGTCCTGACTTTC.

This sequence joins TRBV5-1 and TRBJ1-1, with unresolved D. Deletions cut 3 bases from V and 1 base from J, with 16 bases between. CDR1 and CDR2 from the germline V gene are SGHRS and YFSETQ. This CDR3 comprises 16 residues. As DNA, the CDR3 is TGCGCCAGCAGCTCTTACCCCCCAAACCAGAACACTGAAGCTTTCTTT. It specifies CASSSYPPNQNTEAFF. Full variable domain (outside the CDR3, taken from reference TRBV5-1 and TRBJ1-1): KAGVTQTPRYLIKTRGQQVTLSCSPISGHRSVSWYQQTPGQGLQFLFEYFSETQRNKGNFPGRFSGRQFSNSRSEMNVSTLELGDSALYLCASSSYPPNQNTEAFFGQGTRLTVV.

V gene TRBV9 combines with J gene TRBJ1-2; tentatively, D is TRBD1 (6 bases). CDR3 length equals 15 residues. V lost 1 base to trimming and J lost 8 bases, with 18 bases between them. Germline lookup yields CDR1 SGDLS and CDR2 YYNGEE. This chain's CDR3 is CASSVSIIPGGGYTF. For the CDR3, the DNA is TGTGCCAGCAGCGTATCCATAATCCCGGGGGGCGGCTACACCTTC. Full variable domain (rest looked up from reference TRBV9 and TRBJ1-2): DSGVTQTPKHLITATGQRVTLRCSPRSGDLSVYWYQQSLDQGLQFLIQYYNGEERAKGNILERFSAQQFPDLHSELNLSSLELGDSALYFCASSVSIIPGGGYTFGSGTRLTVV.

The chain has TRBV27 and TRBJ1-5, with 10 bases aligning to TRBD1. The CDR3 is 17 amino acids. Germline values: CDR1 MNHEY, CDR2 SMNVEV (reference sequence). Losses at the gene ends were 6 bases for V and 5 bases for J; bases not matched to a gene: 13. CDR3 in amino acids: CASRPGTGVGVHQPQHF. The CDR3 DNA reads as TGTGCCAGCAGGCCCGGGACAGGGGTTGGGGTGCATCAGCCCCAGCATTTT.

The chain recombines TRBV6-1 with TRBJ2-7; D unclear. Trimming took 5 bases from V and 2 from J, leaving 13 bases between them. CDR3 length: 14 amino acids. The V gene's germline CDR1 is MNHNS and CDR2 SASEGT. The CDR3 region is CASSRTDATYEQYF. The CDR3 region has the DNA TGTGCCAGCAGTCGGACCGACGCTACCTACGAGCAGTACTTC.

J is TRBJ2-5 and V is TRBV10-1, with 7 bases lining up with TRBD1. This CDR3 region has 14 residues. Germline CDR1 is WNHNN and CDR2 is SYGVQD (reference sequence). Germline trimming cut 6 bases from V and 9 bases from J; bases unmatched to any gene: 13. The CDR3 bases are TGCGCCAGCAGCCGGACAGGCTCAAGAGTGGCCCAGTACTTC. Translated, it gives CASSRTGSRVAQYF.

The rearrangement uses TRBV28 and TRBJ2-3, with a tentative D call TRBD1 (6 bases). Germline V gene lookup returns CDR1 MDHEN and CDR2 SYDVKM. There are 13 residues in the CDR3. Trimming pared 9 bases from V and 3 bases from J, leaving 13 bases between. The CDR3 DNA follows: TGTGCCAGAAACTACAGGGTTACAGATACGCAGTATTTT. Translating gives CARNYRVTDTQYF.

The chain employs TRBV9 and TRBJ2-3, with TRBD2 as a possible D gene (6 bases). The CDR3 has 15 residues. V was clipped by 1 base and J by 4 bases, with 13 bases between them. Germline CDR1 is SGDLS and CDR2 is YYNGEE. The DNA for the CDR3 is TGTGCCAGCAGCGTATCTACTAGCCTCCCAGATACGCAGTATTTT. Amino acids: CASSVSTSLPDTQYF.

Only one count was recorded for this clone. In DNA, the CDR3 is TGTGCCAGCTCAGCTTCTAGCTTGGCCTACGAGCAGTACTTC. It encodes CASSASSLAYEQYF. The rearrangement links TRBV18 to TRBJ2-7, with D tentatively TRBD2 (5 bases). This CDR3 is 14 amino acids long. V shed 5 bases and J shed 2 bases, with 13 bases lying between them. Germline V gives CDR1 KGHSH, CDR2 LQKENI.

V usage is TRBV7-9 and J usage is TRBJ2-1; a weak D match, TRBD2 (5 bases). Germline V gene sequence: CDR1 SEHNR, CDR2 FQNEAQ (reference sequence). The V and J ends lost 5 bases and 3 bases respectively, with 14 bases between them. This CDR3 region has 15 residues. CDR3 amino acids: CASSRGGGNYNEQFF. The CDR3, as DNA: TGTGCCAGCAGCCGGGGTGGTGGGAACTACAATGAGCAGTTCTTC.

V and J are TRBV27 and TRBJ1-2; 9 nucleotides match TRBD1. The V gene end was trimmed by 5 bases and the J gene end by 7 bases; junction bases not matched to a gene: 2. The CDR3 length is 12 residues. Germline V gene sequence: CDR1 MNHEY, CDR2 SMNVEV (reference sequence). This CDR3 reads CASSLDRGGYTF. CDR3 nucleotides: TGTGCCAGCAGTCTGGACAGGGGTGGCTACACCTTC.

The DNA for the CDR3 is TGTGCCAGCAGCTTAGCTCTTTCTAGAGTCGACGAGCAGTACTTC. This translates into CASSLALSRVDEQYF. J is TRBJ2-7 and V is TRBV7-8; the D is unclear. Germline V lookup: CDR1 SGHVS, CDR2 FQNEAQ. V dropped 0 bases and J dropped 5 bases, with 14 bases sitting between them. The CDR3 extends over 15 amino acids.

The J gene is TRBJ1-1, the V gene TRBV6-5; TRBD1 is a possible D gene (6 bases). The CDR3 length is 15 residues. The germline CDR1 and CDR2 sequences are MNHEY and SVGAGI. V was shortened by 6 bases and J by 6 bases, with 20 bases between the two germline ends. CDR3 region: CASSKGREGGAEAFF. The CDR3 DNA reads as TGTGCCAGCAGCAAGGGAAGGGAGGGGGGGGCTGAAGCTTTCTTT.

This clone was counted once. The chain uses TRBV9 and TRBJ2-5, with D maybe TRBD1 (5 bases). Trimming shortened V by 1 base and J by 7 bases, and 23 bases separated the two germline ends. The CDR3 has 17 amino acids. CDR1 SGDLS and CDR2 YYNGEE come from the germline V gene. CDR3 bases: TGTGCCAGCAGCGTAAATTCCCCTAGTGGGGCTGCATCGACCCAGTACTTC. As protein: CASSVNSPSGAASTQYF.